The clone carrying this TCR beta chain was observed at least ten times. Noted time point: sample taken at primary tumor resection. The CDR3 sequence is 15 residues long. Trimming stripped 7 bases from V and 6 bases from J, with 18 bases between. CDR1 and CDR2 (germline): SGHVS, FQNEAQ. The data were obtained in a study of spatial heterogeneity in lung cancer. Looking at the study overall: Detected beta-chain sequences consistently exceeded alpha-chain sequences. As counted in raw reads, each unique TCR and UMI combination appeared more than ten times on average.

Every molecule of TCR cDNA had its own unique molecular identifier. TCRdb passed the 5' RACE reads through MiXCR, listing each CDR3 protein once. The sample records about 8,400 distinct CDR3 sequences, around 8.9% being singletons. This chain links TRBV7-8 with TRBJ1-4; D is possibly TRBD1 (6 bases). The TCR originated in a male donor with early-stage non-small cell lung cancer. The specimen comprised normal lung tissue next to the tumor, sampled at surgery. The CDR3 bases are TGTGCCAGCACCCCCCAGGGGCGGGGGGATGAAAAACTGTTTTTT. Translation gives CASTPQGRGDEKLFF. Variable domain in full (rest from reference TRBV7-8 and TRBJ1-4): GAGVSQSPRYKVAKRGQDVALRCDPISGHVSLFWYQQALGQGPEFLTYFQNEAQLDKSGLPSDRFFAERPEGSVSTLKIQRTQQEDSAVYLCASTPQGRGDEKLFFGSGTQLSVL.